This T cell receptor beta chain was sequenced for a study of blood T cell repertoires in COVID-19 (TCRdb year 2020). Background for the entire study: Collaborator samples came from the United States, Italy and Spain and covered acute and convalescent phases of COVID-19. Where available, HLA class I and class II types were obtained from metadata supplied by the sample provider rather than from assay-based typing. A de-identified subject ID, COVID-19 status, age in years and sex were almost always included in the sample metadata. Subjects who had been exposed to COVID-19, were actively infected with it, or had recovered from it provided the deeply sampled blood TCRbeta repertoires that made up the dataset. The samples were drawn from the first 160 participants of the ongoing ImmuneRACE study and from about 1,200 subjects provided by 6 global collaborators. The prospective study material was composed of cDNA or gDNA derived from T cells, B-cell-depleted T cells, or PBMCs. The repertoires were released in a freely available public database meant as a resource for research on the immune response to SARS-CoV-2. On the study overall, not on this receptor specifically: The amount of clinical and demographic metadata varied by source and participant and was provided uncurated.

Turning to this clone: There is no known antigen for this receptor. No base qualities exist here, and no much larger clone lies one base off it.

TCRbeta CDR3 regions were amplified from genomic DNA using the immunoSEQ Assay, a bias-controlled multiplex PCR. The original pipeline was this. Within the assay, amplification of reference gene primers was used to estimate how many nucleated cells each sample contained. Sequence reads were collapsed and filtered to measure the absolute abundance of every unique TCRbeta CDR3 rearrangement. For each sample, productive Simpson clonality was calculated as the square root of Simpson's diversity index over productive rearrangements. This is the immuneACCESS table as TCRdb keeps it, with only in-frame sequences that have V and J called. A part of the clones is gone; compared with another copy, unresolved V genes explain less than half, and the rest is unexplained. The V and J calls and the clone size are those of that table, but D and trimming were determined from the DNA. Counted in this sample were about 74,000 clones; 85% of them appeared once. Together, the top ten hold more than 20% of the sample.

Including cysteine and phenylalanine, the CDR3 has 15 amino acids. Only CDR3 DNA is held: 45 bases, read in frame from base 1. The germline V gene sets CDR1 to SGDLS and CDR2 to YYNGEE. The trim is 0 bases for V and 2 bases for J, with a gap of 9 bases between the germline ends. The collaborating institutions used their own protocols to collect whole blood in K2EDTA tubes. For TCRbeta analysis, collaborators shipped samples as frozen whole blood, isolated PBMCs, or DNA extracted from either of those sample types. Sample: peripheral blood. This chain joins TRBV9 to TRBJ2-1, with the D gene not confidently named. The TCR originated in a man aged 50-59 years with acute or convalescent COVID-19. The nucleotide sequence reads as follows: TGTGCCAGCAGCGTAGAAAGTCTAACCTACAATGAGCAGTTCTTC. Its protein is CASSVESLTYNEQFF.